This T cell receptor beta chain stems from a study of STAT3 mutations in large granular lymphocyte leukemia. Germline lookup yields CDR1 SGHDT and CDR2 YYEEEE. V was clipped by 4 bases and J by 6 bases, with 17 bases between them. This CDR3 has 15 residues. Some clones are missing from TCRdb's copy, which holds only in-frame ones; the method was immunoSEQ multiplex PCR. In the table there are approximately 12,000 clones, about 88% of which are singletons. Findings of the study overall: Some patients had persisting codominant clonotypes that could mask small clones. Every T-cell large granular lymphocyte leukemia patient had at least one immunodominant TCR beta clonotype.

On this clone: What it binds is not known.

Sample: peripheral blood mononuclear cells. The receptor was derived from a man aged 35-49 years with T-cell large granular lymphocyte leukemia. Some clones in this sample may be carry-over from other donors' samples. The rearrangement links TRBV5-6 to TRBJ1-5; D remains unclear. CDR3 coding DNA: TGTGCCAGCAGCCAGTCCGGACGGCGCGTTCAGCCCCAGCATTTT. Translating it yields CASSQSGRRVQPQHF.